These T cell receptor beta chains were read from a single sample in a study of blood T cells in healthy people across ages. TCRdb recomputed calls from the 5' RACE reads with MiXCR, one row per CDR3 protein. The data contain 1.5 million to 2 million distinct CDR3 sequences, around half of them singletons. The sequenced sample was blood. These receptors were obtained from a woman between 40 and 50 years old in good health. The CDR3 runs from the conserved cysteine through the conserved F or W. A D gene is named only where the DNA matches it firmly. The size field is filled for only some rows; it gives once, few, many or a size class.

V gene	D gene	J gene	clone size	CDR3 DNA	CDR3 protein
TRBV20-1	.	TRBJ1-2	few	TGCAGTGCCATCCGGGGCGGCAGGGATGGCTACACCTTC	CSAIRGGRDGYTF
TRBV7-9	.	TRBJ2-5	.	TGTGCCAGCAGTTCAATAGCGGAGAAGGGGGAGACCCAGTACTTC	CASSSIAEKGETQYF
TRBV7-9	TRBD1	TRBJ2-7	few	TGTGCCAGCAGCTTAGAGTTTGACAGGGGTACCTACGAGCAGTACTTC	CASSLEFDRGTYEQYF
TRBV6-5	.	TRBJ2-7	.	TGTGCCAGCCAGAGGGGGCGGGGGGCTCTAGTTGACGAGCAGTACTTC	CASQRGRGALVDEQYF
TRBV4-2	TRBD1	TRBJ2-3	.	TGTGCCAGCAGCCAAGCGCCAGGGGGCGGTCCAGATACGCAGTATTTT	CASSQAPGGGPDTQYF
TRBV3-1	TRBD2	TRBJ2-1	.	TGTGCCAGCAGTCGAAGGGGGGTAGCGGGAGCGACCTACAATGAGCAGTTCTTC	CASSRRGVAGATYNEQFF
TRBV28	.	TRBJ2-7	few	TGTGCCAGCAGAACCACGGCCCTCAGTTTTGGCTACGAGCAGTACTTC	CASRTTALSFGYEQYF
TRBV4-1	TRBD1	TRBJ2-5	.	TGCGCCAGCAGCCAAGAGAACCTGACACCGGACAGGGGGTACCAAGAGACCCAGTACTTC	CASSQENLTPDRGYQETQYF
TRBV7-2	TRBD1	TRBJ1-6	.	TGTGCCAGCAGCTTAGCCCATCCGGGACAGAGGGACTCACCCCTCCACTTT	CASSLAHPGQRDSPLHF
TRBV5-1	.	TRBJ2-3	few	TGCGCCAGCAGCTTGGCGGTAGCTGGAGATACGCAGTATTTT	CASSLAVAGDTQYF
TRBV12-3/TRBV12-4	.	TRBJ2-1	once	TGTGCCAGCAGGCTGGGGGGAAGCGGAAATGAGCAGTTCTTC	CASRLGGSGNEQFF
TRBV28	TRBD2	TRBJ2-3	few	TGTGCCAGCCCCGAAGCGGGGGGGCCGATAGATACGCAGTATTTT	CASPEAGGPIDTQYF
TRBV20-1	.	TRBJ1-2	.	TGCAGTGCTAGAGAAGGTGGGGGGGCGAGAGGCTACACCTTC	CSAREGGGARGYTF
TRBV5-1	.	TRBJ1-5	.	TGCGCCAGCAGCTTGGTCCCGGGGCTTACCGATAACAATCAGCCCCAGCATTTT	CASSLVPGLTDNNQPQHF
TRBV28	.	TRBJ2-7	.	TGTGCCAGCAGTCCCTCCGTCGGCAGGCAAGTCTACGAGCAGTACTTC	CASSPSVGRQVYEQYF
TRBV14	TRBD1	TRBJ2-1	.	TGTGCCAGCAGCCAAGATTTCGGGACAGGGAGGGATGAGCAGTTCTTC	CASSQDFGTGRDEQFF
TRBV27	.	TRBJ2-1	.	TGTGCCAGCAGTTTAACAAACCAGGTTAGGAATGAGCAGTTCTTC	CASSLTNQVRNEQFF
TRBV7-3	.	TRBJ2-1	.	TGTGCCAGCAGCCCCCGCCTGAGCTCCTACAATGAGCAGTTCTTC	CASSPRLSSYNEQFF
TRBV4-2	TRBD1	TRBJ2-1	few	TGTGCCAGTAGCCAAAGACTACAGACAGGGGTAGGGGGCAATGAGCAGTTCTTC	CASSQRLQTGVGGNEQFF
TRBV5-6	.	TRBJ2-7	.	TGTGCCAGCAGCTGGGGGACTTCCTACTCCTACGAGCAGTACTTC	CASSWGTSYSYEQYF
TRBV10-3	TRBD2	TRBJ2-3	.	TGTGCCACGGGGAGGGCGTCACCGACAGATACGCAGTATTTT	CATGRASPTDTQYF
TRBV27	TRBD1	TRBJ2-5	once	TGTGCCCCGACAGGGAAAGATACCCAGTACTTC	CAPTGKDTQYF
TRBV4-2	.	TRBJ2-5	few	TGTGCCAGCAGCCAAGCTAATGCAGGGTTGTACCAAGAGACCCAGTACTTC	CASSQANAGLYQETQYF
TRBV12-3/TRBV12-4	.	TRBJ2-1	.	TGTGCCAGCAGTTTCGGTGTCCATGAGCAGTTCTTC	CASSFGVHEQFF
TRBV6-2/TRBV6-3	.	TRBJ1-6	.	TGTGCCAGCAAAGATTCCCCGCAGGCACTCCACTTT	CASKDSPQALHF
TRBV27	.	TRBJ2-7	few	TGTGCCAGCAGCCCCCGATGGGGCTCCTACGAGCAGTACTTC	CASSPRWGSYEQYF
TRBV13	TRBD2	TRBJ2-3	.	TGTGCCAGCAGCCCGGGGACTAGCGCAAAGGGAGATACGCAGTATTTT	CASSPGTSAKGDTQYF
TRBV27	TRBD2	TRBJ2-4	.	TGTGCCAGCAGTTTATTGGGGGGAGGGCCGAACATTCAGTACTTC	CASSLLGGGPNIQYF
TRBV7-2	.	TRBJ2-5	few	TGTGCCAGCAGCGCGAAGGGTGACAGAGGGACCCAGTACTTC	CASSAKGDRGTQYF
TRBV6-1	.	TRBJ2-7	once	TGTGCCAGCAACGGGGAACGGGGGAGCTCCTACGAGCAGTACTTC	CASNGERGSSYEQYF
TRBV9	TRBD2	TRBJ2-5	once	TGTGCCAGCAGCGTAGGGGTGACTAGCGGTGGGCTGACCCAGTACTTC	CASSVGVTSGGLTQYF
TRBV20-1	TRBD2	TRBJ2-7	.	TGCAGCCCTTCCAGCAAGGGACTAGCGGAGGGCAACGAGCAGTACTTC	CSPSSKGLAEGNEQYF
TRBV24-1	.	TRBJ2-7	few	TGTGCCACCAGTGATTCGGGCAGGGGGACTTACGAGCAGTACTTC	CATSDSGRGTYEQYF
TRBV4-3	.	TRBJ1-1	.	TGCGCCAGCAGCCAAGAGTTGGGGCCCACTGAAGCTTTCTTT	CASSQELGPTEAFF
TRBV7-2	TRBD1	TRBJ2-5	.	TGTGCCAGCAGGAAGGGACAGGGGGCATCAGAGACCCAGTACTTC	CASRKGQGASETQYF
TRBV29-1	TRBD1	TRBJ2-7	few	TGCAGCGTCGAGGGCGGGACAGGGGTCTACGAGCAGTACTTC	CSVEGGTGVYEQYF
TRBV6-2/TRBV6-3	.	TRBJ1-1	.	TGTGCCAGCAGTTACTCGGCCTCCGGGACTGAAGCTTTCTTT	CASSYSASGTEAFF
TRBV6-2/TRBV6-3	TRBD2	TRBJ2-1	.	TGTGCCAGCAGTTACTCGATTCAGCGGGGGGGCTCCTACAATGAGCAGTTCTTC	CASSYSIQRGGSYNEQFF